This TCR beta chain came from a study of OX40 agonist ivuxolimab in advanced cancers. About the study as a whole: Ivuxolimab was an agonistic, fully human IgG2 monoclonal antibody directed against OX40 (CD134), a costimulatory receptor. Prior anti-PD-1, anti-PD-L1 or anti-CTLA-4 therapy was permitted, and 40% to 50% of dose-escalation patients had received checkpoint inhibitors. Peripheral TCRbeta sequencing was intended to test whether TCR sequence diversity was altered and clonal T-cell expansion was caused by ivuxolimab. The paper reports the monotherapy dose-escalation portion (N of about 56 patients) of the phase I ivuxolimab trial. In the dose-escalation cohort, roughly 82% of patients were male, and the mean age was roughly 56 years with a range of roughly 20 to 80. Three dose-escalation patients achieved partial responses, one with hepatocellular carcinoma and two with cutaneous melanoma. Intravenous ivuxolimab was administered to patients every 2 weeks at six dose levels: 0.01, 0.1, 0.3, 1.5, 3 and 10 mg/kg. Of the roughly 54 dose-escalation patients, hepatocellular carcinoma was present in about 20, melanoma in some 15, renal cell carcinoma in 9 and head and neck cancer in 9.

Overall study outcomes, separate from this receptor: At doses of 0.1 to 3.0 mg/kg, clonal expansion of both CD4+ and CD8+ blood T cells was observed from baseline to week 6. Low levels of normalized T-cell clonal expansion were also shown by some nonresponding patients. Partial responders in the 0.1-3.0 mg/kg groups had among the lowest normalized peripheral clonal expansion, especially among CD8+ T cells. After ivuxolimab, expanded clones were on average more numerous among CD8+ T cells than among CD4+ T cells. Which antigens the clonally expanded peripheral T cells were specific for was not determined.

Patients with a history of autoimmune disease or receiving systemic immunosuppression were excluded from the trial. Peripheral blood for TCR sequencing was collected from all dose cohorts at baseline, on cycle 4 day 1, and on cycle 7 day 1. Samples came from an open-label, multicenter, first-in-human phase I dose-escalation trial of ivuxolimab. Adults with locally advanced or metastatic head and neck squamous cell, hepatocellular, melanoma or renal cell carcinoma were enrolled in the trial. Before TCR sequencing, CD4+ and CD8+ T cells were separately sorted from peripheral blood. Of note for this clone: The target of this receptor is not known. It has no much larger one-base neighbor in the sample; base qualities were not kept.

Genomic DNA was isolated from the sorted cells so that the TCRbeta CDR3 region could be sequenced. The immunoSEQ Assay was used for sequencing of TCRbeta CDR3 regions. Sourced from immuneACCESS, this table was stored by TCRdb with only in-frame sequences that have V and J called. A share of the clones is absent; for the studies checked, an unresolved V gene accounts for under half, and the remainder has no known explanation. The sample contains some 62,000 clones, 79% of them found a single time. The ten largest clones take up under 13% of the sample. The clonotype was recovered from an adult with an advanced solid tumor such as melanoma, head and neck, liver or kidney cancer. Sequencing was performed on CD4+ or CD8+ T cells sorted from blood, taken in a trial of the OX40 agonist ivuxolimab.

The CDR3 sequence is CASSQRDTGGEQYF. The nucleotide sequence is given as TGCGCCAGCAGCCAAAGAGACACGGGGGGCGAGCAGTACTTC. The chain is made from TRBV4-3 and TRBJ2-7; 7 junctional bases match TRBD2. From cysteine to phenylalanine, the CDR3 is 14 amino acids long. The DNA shown is the 42-base CDR3, in frame from base 1. From V the trimming removes 2 bases and from J it removes 6 bases, while the gene matches leave 7 bases of the junction unaccounted for. CDR1 and CDR2 are read off the germline V gene as LGHNA and YSLEER.